Listed below are T cell receptor beta chains from one sample, sequenced in a study of blood T cell repertoires in COVID-19. Repertoires were generated with immunoSEQ multiplex PCR, while TCRdb's copy carries only in-frame clones and drops some. The table records 65,000 to 75,000 clones, 80% of them present only once. The sample was peripheral blood. Receptors originate from a human donor in a cohort sampled during active COVID-19. Both conserved end residues are part of each CDR3. D genes are given only for firm matches. A clone size is listed for some rows: how often the clone was seen (once, few, many), or a class if it is expanded.

>-|-|TRBV20-1|TRBJ1-5|13
CSASAGINQPQHF
TGCAGTGCTAGTGCCGGGATCAATCAGCCCCAGCATTTT
>-|TRBD1|TRBV5-6|TRBJ2-2|15
CASTGRGRGTGELFF
TGTGCCAGCACCGGCAGGGGGCGCGGGACCGGGGAGCTGTTTTTT
>-|-|TRBV28|TRBJ2-7|15
CASSLQRGSTYEQYF
TGTGCCAGCAGTTTACAGAGGGGGTCGACCTACGAGCAGTACTTC
>-|TRBD1|TRBV19|TRBJ2-1|16
CASSIARDRGRNEQFF
TGTGCCAGTAGTATAGCCCGGGACAGGGGGAGAAATGAGCAGTTCTTC
>-|-|TRBV10-3|TRBJ1-4|17
CAISETQGNPTNEKLFF
TGTGCCATCAGTGAGACACAGGGTAACCCAACTAATGAAAAACTGTTTTTT
>-|TRBD1|TRBV4-3|TRBJ2-1|15
CASSQGWTGENEQFF
TGCGCCAGCAGCCAAGGCTGGACAGGGGAGAATGAGCAGTTCTTC
>-|TRBD1|TRBV4-2|TRBJ2-1|15
CASSQDTGTGLGQFF
TGTGCCAGCAGCCAAGATACGGGGACAGGGTTAGGGCAGTTCTTC
>-|TRBD2|TRBV7-6|TRBJ2-5|20
CASSQTTGVEASGRSETQYF
TGTGCCAGCAGCCAAACGACAGGGGTAGAGGCTAGCGGGAGGAGTGAGACCCAGTACTTC
>-|-|TRBV7-2|TRBJ2-3|16
CASSLVGSLSTDTQYF
TGTGCCAGCAGCTTAGTTGGTAGCCTAAGCACAGATACGCAGTATTTT
>-|-|TRBV6-2/TRBV6-3|TRBJ1-1|13
CASSYSVQGRAFF
TGTGCCAGCAGTTACTCGGTTCAGGGGCGGGCTTTCTTT
>-|TRBD2|TRBV3-1/TRBV3-2|TRBJ2-1|13
CASSQRTSSEQFF
TGTGCCAGCAGCCAACGGACTAGTAGTGAGCAGTTCTTC
>-|-|TRBV7-3|TRBJ1-5|13
CASSRTVDQPQHF
TGTGCCAGCAGCCGGACAGTGGATCAGCCCCAGCATTTT
>-|-|TRBV6-5|TRBJ1-1|12
CASGSGVGETFF
TGTGCCAGCGGTTCGGGGGTTGGGGAGACTTTCTTT
>-|-|TRBV18|TRBJ2-1|11
CASSVLNEQFF
TGTGCCAGCTCAGTCCTGAATGAGCAGTTCTTC
>few|TRBD1|TRBV5-8|TRBJ1-2|16
CASSRRAWDSRDGYTF
TGTGCCAGCAGCCGAAGAGCCTGGGACAGCAGGGATGGCTACACCTTC
>-|TRBD1|TRBV5-6|TRBJ2-3|17
CASSSGTGKFRTDTQYF
TGTGCCAGCAGCTCCGGGACAGGGAAATTCAGGACAGATACGCAGTATTTT
>-|-|TRBV27|TRBJ1-2|16
CASRAAGVGPNYGYTF
TGTGCCAGCAGGGCCGCTGGTGTGGGGCCTAACTATGGCTACACCTTC
>-|TRBD2|TRBV28|TRBJ2-1|17
CASSLPGGRGGADEQFF
TGTGCCAGCAGTCTCCCGGGCGGGCGCGGGGGGGCCGATGAGCAGTTCTTC
>-|-|TRBV18|TRBJ1-1|14
CASSPTTGNTEAFF
TGTGCCAGCTCACCAACAACAGGGAACACTGAAGCTTTCTTT
>-|-|TRBV28|TRBJ2-7|12
CASRQGSYEQYF
TGTGCCAGCAGACAGGGATCCTACGAGCAGTACTTC
>-|TRBD2|TRBV2|TRBJ2-7|14
CASTASGGNYEQYF
TGTGCCAGCACGGCTAGCGGGGGGAACTACGAGCAGTACTTC
>-|TRBD1|TRBV30|TRBJ2-3|14
CAWTPGQGRYTQYF
TGTGCCTGGACCCCGGGACAGGGGCGGTATACGCAGTATTTT
>-|-|TRBV19|TRBJ1-1|14
CASSIAGSDTEAFF
TGTGCCAGTAGTATAGCTGGTAGTGACACTGAAGCTTTCTTT
>few|TRBD2|TRBV7-2|TRBJ2-5|14
CASSLITSGGEKYF
TGTGCCAGCAGCTTAATCACTAGCGGGGGGGAGAAGTACTTC
>few|TRBD2|TRBV6-5|TRBJ2-1|14
CASSSGLAGGEQFF
TGTGCCAGCAGTTCGGGACTAGCGGGAGGTGAGCAGTTCTTC
>-|TRBD1|TRBV6-6|TRBJ2-2|15
CASSYRGQKAGELFF
TGTGCCAGCAGTTACCGGGGACAGAAGGCCGGGGAGCTGTTTTTT
>-|-|TRBV6-2/TRBV6-3|TRBJ2-7|14
CASSPPGGSYEQYF
TGTGCCAGCAGCCCCCCCGGGGGCTCCTACGAGCAGTACTTC
>-|TRBD1|TRBV15|TRBJ2-1|17
CATSRRTGTGRYNEQFF
TGTGCCACCAGCAGGCGAACCGGGACAGGGAGATACAATGAGCAGTTCTTC